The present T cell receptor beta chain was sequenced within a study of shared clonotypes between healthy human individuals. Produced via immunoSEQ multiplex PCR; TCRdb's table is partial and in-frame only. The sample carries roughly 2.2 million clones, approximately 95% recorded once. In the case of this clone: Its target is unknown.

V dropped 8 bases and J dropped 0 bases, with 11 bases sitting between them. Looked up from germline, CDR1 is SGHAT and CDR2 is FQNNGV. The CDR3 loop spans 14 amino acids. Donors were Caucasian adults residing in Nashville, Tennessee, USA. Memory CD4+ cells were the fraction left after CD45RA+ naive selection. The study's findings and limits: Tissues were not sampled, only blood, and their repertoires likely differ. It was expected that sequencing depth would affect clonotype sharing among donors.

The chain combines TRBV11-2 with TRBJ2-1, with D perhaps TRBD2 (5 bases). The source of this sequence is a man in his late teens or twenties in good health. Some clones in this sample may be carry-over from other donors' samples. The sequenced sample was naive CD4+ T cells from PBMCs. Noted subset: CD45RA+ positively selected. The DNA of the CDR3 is TGTGCCAGCCAGAGGCGGGTCTCCTACAATGAGCAGTTCTTC. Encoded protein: CASQRRVSYNEQFF.